The 32 T cell receptor beta chains below all came from one sample that was sequenced in a study of blood T cell repertoires in COVID-19. Assay: immunoSEQ multiplex PCR; the TCRdb copy retains only in-frame clones and omits some. The table lists 250,000 or so clones, 70% to 90% of them singletons. Sequenced material: peripheral blood. Receptors originate from a man aged 45-60 years with acute or convalescent COVID-19.

The chain recombines TRBV27 with TRBJ2-2; 9 bases are shared with TRBD2. Germline-derived CDR1 and CDR2 are MNHEY and SMNVEV (reference sequence). The V and J ends lost 7 bases and 2 bases, in that order; junction bases with no gene match: 2. The CDR3 is 14 residues long. CDR3 amino acids: CASKRGDNTGELFF. The CDR3 bases are TGTGCCAGCAAGCGGGGGGACAACACCGGGGAGCTGTTTTTT.

The V gene is TRBV24-1, the J gene TRBJ2-3; D may be TRBD2 (6 bases). The CDR3 runs to 15 residues. Trimming removed 0 bases at V and 2 bases at J, with 8 bases between. Germline V gives CDR1 KGHDR, CDR2 SFDVKD. The CDR3 protein is CATSDLTGATDTQYF. The CDR3, as DNA: TGTGCCACCAGTGATTTGACGGGAGCCACAGATACGCAGTATTTT.

This chain uses TRBV10-1 with TRBJ2-2; the match to TRBD2 covers 9 bases. The V gene's germline CDR1 is WNHNN and CDR2 SYGVQD (reference sequence). V lost 2 bases, J lost 6 bases, and 7 bases stayed unmatched. This CDR3 region has 16 residues. CDR3 nucleotide sequence: TGCGCCAGCAGTGAGGGGGCGGCGGGAGGGGCCGGGGAGCTGTTTTTT. Its translation is CASSEGAAGGAGELFF.

The CDR3, as DNA: TGTGCCATCACCCCCGGGACTAGCGGGAGGGCGAGTGAGCAGTTCTTC. Protein sequence: CAITPGTSGRASEQFF. The V call is TRBV10-3, the J call TRBJ2-1, with 16 bases fitting TRBD2. The CDR3 runs to 16 residues. J was trimmed by 9 bases and V by 7 bases; bases with no gene match: 9. Germline V gene sequence: CDR1 ENHRY, CDR2 SYGVKD.

The chain couples TRBV10-3 to TRBJ1-2; 8 nucleotides agree with TRBD1. The CDR3 covers 17 residues. Unmatched junction bases numbered 18, after V lost 10 bases and J lost 2 bases. Looked up from germline, CDR1 is ENHRY and CDR2 is SYGVKD. The CDR3 protein is CATRGSDDRGANYGYTF. CDR3 nucleotides: TGTGCCACCCGGGGGTCCGATGACAGGGGCGCCAACTATGGCTACACCTTC.

The sample holds one count of this clone. V usage is TRBV19 and J usage is TRBJ1-2; 9 bases align to TRBD1. Germline V lookup: CDR1 LNHDA, CDR2 SQIVND (reference sequence). This CDR3 is built from 13 residues. The V segment lost 7 bases and the J segment 11 bases; nucleotides outside the gene matches: 11. CDR3: CASNLQGARSYTF. The CDR3 bases are TGTGCCAGTAACTTACAGGGGGCACGGAGTTACACCTTC. The variable domain in full, completed from reference TRBV19 and TRBJ1-2, reads DGGITQSPKYLFRKEGQNVTLSCEQNLNHDAMYWYRQDPGQGLRLIYYSQIVNDFQKGDIAEGYSVSREKKESFPLTVTSAQKNPTAFYLCASNLQGARSYTFGSGTRLTVV.

CDR3 protein: CATQFGGSGNTIYF. For the CDR3, the DNA is TGTGCCACTCAGTTCGGGGGGTCTGGAAACACCATATATTTT. The chain joins TRBV19 to TRBJ1-3, with D tentatively TRBD1 (5 bases). V lost 10 bases to trimming and J lost 1 base, with 14 bases between them. Germline lookup yields CDR1 LNHDA and CDR2 SQIVND (reference sequence). This CDR3 is built from 14 residues.

The chain recombines TRBV2 with TRBJ1-2; no clear D. The CDR3 length is 15 residues. Deletions cut 0 bases from V and 0 bases from J, with 8 bases between. CDR1 and CDR2 from the germline V gene are SNHLY and FYNNEI. The CDR3 loop reads CASSEAPIANYGYTF. The DNA of the CDR3 is TGTGCCAGCAGTGAAGCGCCTATAGCTAACTATGGCTACACCTTC.

This sequence joins TRBV7-9 and TRBJ2-5, with D perhaps TRBD1 (6 bases). Trimming shortened V by 4 bases and J by 2 bases, and 8 bases separated the two germline ends. The CDR3 is 13 residues long. Per germline, CDR1 SEHNR and CDR2 FQNEAQ (reference sequence). The CDR3 DNA sequence: TGTGCCAGCAGCTCCGGACAGCAAGAGACCCAGTACTTC. Amino acid sequence: CASSSGQQETQYF.

This rearrangement joins TRBV12-3 or TRBV12-4 to TRBJ2-7, with TRBD2 matching 7 bases. Trimming at V came to 7 bases and at J to 4 bases, leaving 1 base not matched to a gene. This CDR3 contains 11 residues. CDR3 sequence: CASTSGYEQYF. The CDR3 nucleotides are TGTGCCAGCACTAGCGGATACGAGCAGTACTTC.

The CDR3 coding sequence is TGTGCCAGCAGTTGGGACTTCCGTGAAGCTTTCTTT. It codes for CASSWDFREAFF. The rearrangement uses TRBV2 and TRBJ1-1; perhaps TRBD1 as D (5 bases). The CDR3 has 12 amino acids. V lost 5 bases, J lost 7 bases, and 11 bases lay in between. The germline gives CDR1 SNHLY, CDR2 FYNNEI.

Turning to this clone: The sample has other DNA sequences that encode this CDR3 too. This CDR3 reads CASSQDRDSPLHF. CDR3 coding DNA: TGTGCCAGCAGCCAGGACAGAGATTCACCCCTCCACTTT. This chain joins TRBV3-1 (or the pseudogene TRBV3-2) and TRBJ1-6, with a possible D match to TRBD1 (6 bases). The V gene lost 3 bases and the J gene lost 8 bases, with 8 bases spanning the gap. The CDR3 contains 13 residues. Germline assignment: CDR1 LGHDT and CDR2 YNNKEL (reference sequence).

The gene calls are TRBV2 and TRBJ1-5; D perhaps matches TRBD1 (6 bases). V was cut by 3 bases and J by 6 bases, with 15 bases left in between. This CDR3 region has 15 residues. Germline V gene sequence: CDR1 SNHLY, CDR2 FYNNEI. This CDR3 is CASSDVGAYSQPQHF. CDR3 DNA sequence: TGTGCCAGCAGTGACGTGGGGGCCTACAGTCAGCCCCAGCATTTT.

Remarks on this clone: Other DNA sequences from this sample encode an identical CDR3 as well. J is TRBJ2-2 and V is TRBV12-3 or TRBV12-4; weak D call: TRBD2 (6 bases). This CDR3 is built from 13 residues. V was trimmed by 3 bases and J by 5 bases, leaving 7 bases between them. The CDR3 DNA sequence: TGTGCCAGCAGTTTCGGGGGAACCGGGGAGCTGTTTTTT. It translates to CASSFGGTGELFF.

This chain connects TRBV5-1 to TRBJ1-5; D might be TRBD1 (6 bases). The CDR3 is made up of 13 amino acids. CDR1 is SGHRS and CDR2 is YFSETQ in the germline V gene. The ends were cut back, 1 base at V and 5 bases at J, with 7 bases in the middle. The CDR3 sequence: CASSLNRDQPQHF. CDR3 DNA: TGCGCCAGCAGCTTGAACAGGGATCAGCCCCAGCATTTT.

The chain has TRBV28 and TRBJ1-4; TRBD1 is a possible D gene (5 bases). CDR1 and CDR2 from the germline V gene are MDHEN and SYDVKM. The CDR3 is 12 amino acids. The V end was cut by 10 bases, the J end by 8 bases, with 14 bases between. CDR3 nucleotides: TGTGCCACCGACAGCTTAGGCGAAAAACTGTTTTTT. Translation: CATDSLGEKLFF.

The V gene is TRBV24-1, the J gene TRBJ1-5; the D gene is possibly TRBD1 (5 bases). The CDR3 consists of 16 residues. The V end lost 3 bases, the J end lost 7 bases, and 18 bases lay between the germline ends. Germline loops: CDR1 KGHDR, CDR2 SFDVKD. The CDR3 loop reads CATSDPGTASGQPQHF. CDR3 DNA sequence: TGTGCCACCAGTGATCCCGGGACGGCTAGCGGGCAGCCCCAGCATTTT.

This clone was seen only once. V is TRBV19 and J is TRBJ1-5; 8 nucleotides match TRBD1. Trimming cost V 6 bases and J 2 bases; bases outside gene matches: 6. The CDR3 contains 15 residues. Per germline, CDR1 LNHDA and CDR2 SQIVND (reference sequence). CDR3 DNA: TGTGCCAGTAGGGCGACAGGGGAGGGCAATCAGCCCCAGCATTTT. Its translation is CASRATGEGNQPQHF. Full variable domain (rest looked up from reference TRBV19 and TRBJ1-5): DGGITQSPKYLFRKEGQNVTLSCEQNLNHDAMYWYRQDPGQGLRLIYYSQIVNDFQKGDIAEGYSVSREKKESFPLTVTSAQKNPTAFYLCASRATGEGNQPQHFGDGTRLSIL.

V usage is TRBV18 and J usage is TRBJ1-1, with 7 bases fitting TRBD1. From germline, CDR1 is KGHSH and CDR2 LQKENI. The CDR3 has 16 residues. V trimming: 2 bases; J trimming: 5 bases; junction bases outside the gene matches: 11. The CDR3 reads CASSPRGLGVGTEAFF. CDR3 coding DNA: TGTGCCAGCTCACCAAGGGGGCTAGGAGTGGGTACTGAAGCTTTCTTT.

This chain joins TRBV12-3 or TRBV12-4 and TRBJ1-2, with D unresolved. The CDR3 is 12 amino acids. Trimming removed 3 bases at V and 8 bases at J, with 10 bases between. The CDR3 is CASSFGVEGYTF. Here the CDR3 DNA reads TGTGCCAGCAGTTTCGGGGTGGAGGGCTACACCTTC.

The V call is TRBV11-2, the J call TRBJ1-1; D not certain. Trimming shortened V by 5 bases and J by 0 bases, and 13 bases separated the two germline ends. Germline CDR1 and CDR2: SGHAT and FQNNGV. The CDR3 totals 15 residues. CDR3 amino acids: CASSPPWRVNTEAFF. The CDR3, as DNA: TGTGCCAGCAGCCCCCCGTGGAGGGTGAACACTGAAGCTTTCTTT.

This clone was counted only a few times. V usage is TRBV4-1 and J usage is TRBJ1-2; no clear D. V was cut by 1 base and J by 4 bases, with 16 bases left in between. This CDR3 is built from 16 residues. CDR1 and CDR2 (germline): MGHRA, YSYEKL. The CDR3: CASSQVVAGRSYGYTF. DNA of the CDR3: TGCGCCAGCAGCCAAGTTGTGGCAGGCCGATCCTATGGCTACACCTTC.

The chain combines TRBV19 with TRBJ2-3; no clear D. The CDR3 spans 14 residues. V lost 4 bases and J lost 1, with 9 bases in between. The germline gives CDR1 LNHDA, CDR2 SQIVND (reference sequence). CDR3 sequence reads: CASSSGAGTDTQYF. CDR3 coding DNA: TGTGCCAGTAGTAGCGGAGCCGGCACAGATACGCAGTATTTT.

This chain joins TRBV18 and TRBJ1-1, with D perhaps matching TRBD1 (6 bases). CDR1 and CDR2 from the germline V gene are KGHSH and LQKENI. CDR3 size: 17 residues. The ends were cut back, 3 bases at V and 1 base at J, with 18 bases in the middle. The CDR3 region has the DNA TGTGCCAGCTCACCGCGGAGTCAGGGGACGGAGAACACTGAAGCTTTCTTT. Protein: CASSPRSQGTENTEAFF. The variable domain in full, completed from reference TRBV18 and TRBJ1-1, reads NAGVMQNPRHLVRRRGQEARLRCSPMKGHSHVYWYRQLPEEGLKFMVYLQKENIIDESGMPKERFSAEFPKEGPSILRIQQVVRGDSAAYFCASSPRSQGTENTEAFFGQGTRLTVV.

V usage is TRBV6-5 and J usage is TRBJ1-1; 7 bases line up with TRBD1. Germline V gene data show CDR1 as MNHEY and CDR2 as SVGAGI. V was pared by 7 bases and J by 6 bases, with 11 bases of the junction left unmatched. The CDR3 extends over 14 amino acids. Written as DNA, the CDR3 is TGTGCCAGCATCCAAGACAGGGTTAAATCTGAAGCTTTCTTT. Amino acid sequence: CASIQDRVKSEAFF.

The chain employs TRBV6-5 and TRBJ1-2, with D unclear. CDR3 length equals 13 residues. Germline-derived CDR1 and CDR2 are MNHEY and SVGAGI. Between the trimmed V and J ends, which lost 6 bases and 2 bases, there was a span of 10 bases. CDR3 loop: CASRIGINYGYTF. DNA of the CDR3: TGTGCCAGCAGGATCGGGATCAACTATGGCTACACCTTC.

This clone has a single count. This chain uses TRBV29-1 with TRBJ2-2, with 8 bases matching TRBD1. The CDR3 is 14 residues long. Germline V gene sequence: CDR1 SQVTM, CDR2 ANQGSEA. With 6 bases clipped from V and 0 bases from J, the junction kept 3 bases outside the gene matches. The DNA for the CDR3 is TGCAGCGTGAAGGACAGGGCGAACACCGGGGAGCTGTTTTTT. Amino acid sequence: CSVKDRANTGELFF.

The chain carries TRBV7-8 and TRBJ2-7; TRBD1 aligns across 9 bases. There are 17 residues in the CDR3. After removal of 3 bases from V and 3 bases from J, the junction contained 12 bases not matched to a gene. Germline lookup yields CDR1 SGHVS and CDR2 FQNEAQ. The CDR3 reads CASSFPQGAGYGYEQYF. Here the CDR3 DNA reads TGTGCCAGCAGCTTTCCACAGGGGGCTGGTTACGGCTACGAGCAGTACTTC.

This clone was counted only a few times. V usage is TRBV7-3 and J usage is TRBJ1-6; D perhaps matches TRBD1 (6 bases). V was clipped by 0 bases and J by 10 bases, with 10 bases between them. The CDR3 spans 14 residues. Germline V CDR1 and CDR2: SGHTA, FQGTGA. In DNA, the CDR3 is TGTGCCAGCAGCTTAACAGGGGGAGGGTCACCCCTCCACTTT. Protein product: CASSLTGGGSPLHF.

The chain employs TRBV28 and TRBJ2-7; D is ambiguous. V was cut by 2 bases and J by 6 bases, with 11 bases left in between. CDR1 and CDR2 from the germline V gene are MDHEN and SYDVKM. The CDR3 covers 13 residues. This chain's CDR3 is CASSLTKRLEQYF. In DNA form, the CDR3 reads TGTGCCAGCAGTTTAACGAAGCGACTCGAGCAGTACTTC.

CDR3 sequence (DNA): TGCGCCAGCAGTGAAGGGACTAGTTTGGCCGAGCAGTACTTC. It encodes CASSEGTSLAEQYF. The chain employs TRBV10-2 and TRBJ2-7, with TRBD2 identical over 8 bases. Germline V gene data show CDR1 as WSHSY and CDR2 as SAAADI. V shed 3 bases and J 6 bases; nucleotides not matched to a gene: 7. The CDR3 consists of 14 residues.

V usage is TRBV7-8 and J usage is TRBJ1-5; 7 positions match TRBD1. With 1 base clipped from V and 7 bases from J, the junction kept 4 bases outside the gene matches. The CDR3 consists of 14 residues. CDR1 is SGHVS and CDR2 is FQNEAQ in the germline V gene. The CDR3 DNA sequence: TGTGCCAGCAGCTTAGACAGGGGCCTCCAGCCCCAGCATTTT. Translating it yields CASSLDRGLQPQHF.